The 5 T cell receptor beta chains in this list originate from one sample, sequenced in a study of response to subunit inactivated influenza vaccine. TCRdb passed the RT-PCR reads through MiXCR, listing each CDR3 protein once. The sample lists 300,000 to 350,000 distinct CDR3 sequences, approximately 23% occurring once. Sequenced here: PBMCs from blood, sampled less than 22 months after vaccination. The receptors here all came from a man aged 45-69 years who received an inactivated influenza vaccine.

Concerning this clonotype itself: A much larger clone differs from this one at a single base, so this may be a read error. A read error is likely, as this CDR3 ends without the conserved phenylalanine or tryptophan. The chain carries TRBV20-1 and TRBJ1-4; 7 bases are a match to TRBD1. Germline V CDR1 and CDR2: DFQATT, SNEGSKA (reference sequence). This CDR3 contains 14 residues. After removal of 5 bases from V and 4 bases from J, the junction contained 7 bases not matched to a gene. In DNA, the CDR3 is TGCAGTGCTTTTACCGGGACAGATAATGAAAAACTGTTTTCT. Translation gives CSAFTGTDNEKLFS.

Only a few counts were recorded for this clonotype. The rearrangement uses TRBV9 and TRBJ1-3; a weak D match, TRBD1 (6 bases). CDR1 is SGDLS, CDR2 YYNGEE, per germline. Trimming removed 0 bases at V and 1 base at J, with 17 bases between. CDR3 size: 18 residues. The CDR3 is CASSVAPWGGESGNTIYF. CDR3 sequence (DNA): TGTGCCAGCAGCGTAGCTCCGTGGGGGGGCGAATCTGGAAACACCATATATTTT.

The J gene is TRBJ1-2, the V gene TRBV4-2; 7 bases match TRBD1. Germline V gives CDR1 LGHNA, CDR2 YNFKEQ. J lost 7 bases, V lost 3 bases, and 11 bases had no gene match. The CDR3 has 15 residues. The CDR3 sequence is CASSQGTVTYGGYTF. CDR3 bases: TGTGCCAGCAGCCAGGGGACAGTTACCTACGGTGGCTACACCTTC.

The chain carries TRBV6-1 and TRBJ1-5, with TRBD1 matching 7 bases. Germline V lookup: CDR1 MNHNS, CDR2 SASEGT. CDR3 length: 15 amino acids. The trim removed 6 bases at V and 7 bases at J, leaving 12 bases unmatched. The CDR3 loop is CASRRDRDWGQPQHF. The CDR3 bases are TGTGCCAGCAGGAGAGACAGGGACTGGGGACAGCCCCAGCATTTT.

This clonotype has just a few counts. The CDR3 region is CASSYSSRGGYTF. The CDR3 nucleotides read TGTGCCAGCAGTTACTCGAGTCGGGGGGGCTACACCTTC. The rearrangement links TRBV6-5 to TRBJ1-2; D may be TRBD1 (5 bases). CDR1 is MNHEY, CDR2 SVGAGI, per germline. V lost 0 bases, J lost 8 bases, and 10 bases lay in between. The CDR3 is 13 residues long.